The 26 T cell receptor beta chains presented below share a single source sample, sequenced in a study of CD8 T cells in ankylosing spondylitis. TCRdb reprocessed the 5' RACE reads via MiXCR and lists one record per CDR3 protein. The sample has about 130,000 distinct CDR3 sequences, roughly 13% seen once. The sequencing sample was made of blood, either unsorted or a sorted T cell fraction (not recorded which). These receptors were collected from a female donor with ankylosing spondylitis or in good health (not recorded which).

CDR3 DNA: TGTGCCAGCAGCTTGGAATGGACAGACCCACGGCCTAACTATGGCTACACCTTC. This translates into CASSLEWTDPRPNYGYTF. The rearrangement links TRBV5-5 to TRBJ1-2; a weak D match, TRBD1 (6 bases). CDR3 size: 18 residues. Per the germline V gene, CDR1 is SGHKS and CDR2 is YYEKEE (reference sequence). Trimming pared 0 bases from V and 0 bases from J, leaving 18 bases between.

On this clonotype: A much larger clonotype is one base distant, so this may be a read error. The chain couples TRBV12-3 or TRBV12-4 to TRBJ1-1; D gene unclear. CDR3 length: 14 amino acids. V shed 11 bases and J shed 0 bases, with 16 bases lying between them. The CDR3 region is CAGGRAGLNTEAFF. For the CDR3, the DNA is TGTGCCGGCGGCCGGGCAGGATTGAACACTGAAGCTTTCTTT.

In its sample, this clonotype was seen many times. The chain combines TRBV20-1 with TRBJ1-2; 8 bases are shared with TRBD1. V lost 3 bases to trimming and J lost 4 bases; unmatched junction nucleotides: 7. CDR3 length equals 14 residues. The germline V gene encodes CDR1 DFQATT and CDR2 SNEGSKA (reference sequence). The CDR3 region has the DNA TGCAGTGCTAGGGGGACAGGAGGGTTCTATGGCTACACCTTC. Amino acid sequence: CSARGTGGFYGYTF.

The rearrangement joins TRBV6-1 to TRBJ1-5; D gene uncertain. The germline CDR1 and CDR2 sequences are MNHNS and SASEGT. Trimming removed 4 bases from V and 0 bases from J, with 7 bases in between. This CDR3 contains 14 residues. CDR3 sequence: CASSAHSSNQPQHF. CDR3 nucleotide sequence: TGTGCCAGCAGTGCCCACAGTAGCAATCAGCCCCAGCATTTT.

There are many counts of this clonotype. An end of the junction differs from the germline gene, which may be a read error. The V gene is TRBV7-7, the J gene TRBJ2-3; TRBD1 is a possible D gene (6 bases). Per germline, CDR1 SSHAT and CDR2 FNYEAQ (reference sequence). The CDR3 is made up of 13 amino acids. In DNA, the CDR3 is TGTGCTAGCAGCTGGGGGCCCGGGGATACGCAGTATTTT. Protein product: CASSWGPGDTQYF.

This clonotype was seen a handful of times. This rearrangement joins TRBV7-2 to TRBJ2-3; 7 nucleotides align to TRBD2. Germline V gives CDR1 SGHTA, CDR2 FQGNSA. CDR3 length: 15 amino acids. V shed 3 bases, J shed 4 bases, and the junction held 7 bases outside the gene matches. CDR3 sequence reads: CASSFGGGDADTQYF. CDR3 DNA sequence: TGTGCCAGCAGCTTTGGGGGGGGGGACGCAGATACGCAGTATTTT.

The table lists this clonotype with many counts. The chain is built from TRBV10-1 and TRBJ2-3; 10 bases align to TRBD2. The CDR3 consists of 13 residues. V shed 8 bases and J 7 bases; nucleotides not matched to a gene: 6. Germline V gives CDR1 WNHNN, CDR2 SYGVQD (reference sequence). This CDR3 reads CASSSGSRNTQYF. DNA of the CDR3: TGCGCCAGCTCTAGCGGGAGTAGGAATACGCAGTATTTT.

This clonotype appeared a few times. J is TRBJ1-5 and V is TRBV7-9; 7 nucleotides match TRBD1. Trimming cost V 5 bases and J 3 bases; bases outside gene matches: 7. Germline loops: CDR1 SEHNR, CDR2 FQNEAQ (reference sequence). CDR3 size: 15 residues. The CDR3 reads CASSASQGVNQPQHF. The CDR3 DNA sequence: TGTGCCAGCAGCGCGAGCCAGGGGGTCAATCAGCCCCAGCATTTT.

Details on this clonotype: A much larger clone sits a single nucleotide away, making a read error possible. The chain has TRBV12-3 or TRBV12-4 and TRBJ2-7; unclear D gene. The CDR3 consists of 13 residues. The CDR3 sequence: CTSSFRLEYEQYF. CDR3 bases: TGTACCAGCAGTTTCAGGCTAGAGTACGAGCAGTACTTC.

This clonotype was counted once. V gene TRBV30 combines with J gene TRBJ1-4, with no clear D. Germline-derived CDR1 and CDR2 are GTSNPN and SVGIG (reference sequence). The CDR3 loop spans 13 amino acids. Trimming shortened V by 1 base and J by 4 bases, and 7 bases separated the two germline ends. CDR3: CAWSGRYNEKLFF. The CDR3 nucleotides are TGTGCCTGGAGTGGACGGTATAATGAAAAACTGTTTTTT.

Only a few counts were recorded for this clonotype. CDR3 protein: CATSREKGLALEQFF. In DNA, the CDR3 is TGTGCCACCAGCAGAGAAAAAGGACTAGCTCTGGAGCAGTTCTTC. The V gene is TRBV15, the J gene TRBJ2-1; 8 nucleotides line up with TRBD2. The length of the CDR3 is 15 residues. With V trimmed by 0 bases and J by 10 bases, 8 bases remained unmatched. The germline V gene encodes CDR1 LNHNV and CDR2 YYDKDF (reference sequence).

This sequence joins TRBV10-3 and TRBJ2-2; TRBD1 matches 8 bases. J lost 4 bases, V lost 4 bases, and 11 bases had no gene match. CDR3 length: 17 amino acids. Germline values: CDR1 ENHRY, CDR2 SYGVKD. The CDR3 nucleotides read TGTGCCATCAGTGGACCCGGACAGGGATCGGCCACCGGGGAGCTGTTTTTT. This gives the protein CAISGPGQGSATGELFF.

The sample holds many counts of this clonotype. This chain links TRBV11-1 with TRBJ2-1; TRBD1 matches at 9 bases. The CDR3 is made up of 18 amino acids. Trimming at V came to 5 bases and at J to 0 bases, leaving 11 bases not matched to a gene. Germline assignment: CDR1 SGHAT and CDR2 FQDESV (reference sequence). The CDR3 sequence: CASSAKDRGFSSYNEQFF. In DNA, the CDR3 is TGTGCCAGCAGCGCGAAGGACAGGGGTTTTAGCTCCTACAATGAGCAGTTCTTC.

V and J are TRBV18 and TRBJ2-1; the match to TRBD2 covers 9 bases. From germline, CDR1 is KGHSH and CDR2 LQKENI. This CDR3 contains 15 residues. Trimming at V came to 2 bases and at J to 5 bases, leaving 4 bases not matched to a gene. The CDR3 coding sequence is TGTGCCAGCTCACCATCGGTAGCGGGAGACAATGAGCAGTTCTTC. This translates into CASSPSVAGDNEQFF.

J is TRBJ2-3 and V is TRBV2; a possible D gene is TRBD1 (6 bases). Germline V gene data show CDR1 as SNHLY and CDR2 as FYNNEI. This CDR3 comprises 15 residues. Between the trimmed V and J ends, which lost 3 bases and 4 bases, there was a span of 14 bases. The CDR3 region has the DNA TGTGCCAGCAGTGACAAGATGGGGGCCCCAGATACGCAGTATTTT. Its protein product is CASSDKMGAPDTQYF.

This clonotype has a handful of counts. The V and J genes are TRBV6-1 and TRBJ2-3; 12 nucleotides align to TRBD2. The J segment lost 5 bases and the V segment lost 5 bases, leaving 8 bases of the junction unmatched. This CDR3 comprises 16 residues. CDR1 is MNHNS, CDR2 SASEGT, per germline. Here the CDR3 reads CASSRTSGVRKDTQYF. CDR3 DNA sequence: TGTGCCAGCAGTCGGACTAGCGGGGTTCGTAAAGATACGCAGTATTTT.

The chain has TRBV6-1 and TRBJ1-2; a possible D gene is TRBD1 (5 bases). The CDR3 runs 14 residues. Trimming removed 6 bases from V and 4 bases from J, with 15 bases in between. In germline, CDR1 is MNHNS, CDR2 SASEGT. The CDR3 reads CASRRQPEGYGYTF. In DNA, the CDR3 is TGTGCCAGCAGAAGACAGCCGGAGGGCTATGGCTACACCTTC.

The J gene is TRBJ1-1, the V gene TRBV7-9; the D gene is possibly TRBD1 (5 bases). This CDR3 is built from 15 residues. Trimming stripped 5 bases from V and 10 bases from J, with 23 bases between. CDR1 and CDR2 from the germline V gene are SEHNR and FQNEAQ (reference sequence). The CDR3 DNA reads as TGTGCCAGCAGCCGAAGCTCTGGGGAGGGGAGCGGAGCTTTCTTT. Protein sequence: CASSRSSGEGSGAFF.

This rearrangement joins TRBV3-1 to TRBJ2-7; unclear D gene. V lost 4 bases, J lost 6 bases, and 10 bases lay in between. The germline V gene has CDR1 LGHDT and CDR2 YNNKEL (reference sequence). CDR3 length: 12 residues. The CDR3 loop is CASSLLSSEQYF. The DNA of the CDR3 is TGTGCCAGCAGCCTTTTGAGCTCCGAGCAGTACTTC.

V usage is TRBV20-1 and J usage is TRBJ2-7; 8 nucleotides align to TRBD1. Per the germline V gene, CDR1 is DFQATT and CDR2 is SNEGSKA (reference sequence). The CDR3 runs 12 residues. Trimming removed 6 bases from V and 2 bases from J; junction bases left unmatched: 3. CDR3 in DNA: TGCAGTGCCACGGACAGGGCCTACGAGCAGTACTTC. Residues: CSATDRAYEQYF.

The gene calls are TRBV5-1 and TRBJ1-1; D is undetermined. There are 15 residues in the CDR3. Germline assignment: CDR1 SGHRS and CDR2 YFSETQ. Deletions cut 4 bases from V and 3 bases from J, with 16 bases between. CDR3 protein: CASSPAVTADTEAFF. Written as DNA, the CDR3 is TGCGCCAGCAGCCCGGCCGTGACTGCTGACACTGAAGCTTTCTTT.

This clonotype was detected a few times. V usage is TRBV20-1 and J usage is TRBJ1-5, with TRBD1 as a possible D gene (6 bases). The germline V gene encodes CDR1 DFQATT and CDR2 SNEGSKA (reference sequence). This CDR3 has 14 residues. Between the trimmed V and J ends, which lost 5 bases and 2 bases, there was a span of 13 bases. CDR3 loop: CSACTGMGNQPQHF. The CDR3 region has the DNA TGCAGTGCTTGCACAGGGATGGGCAATCAGCCCCAGCATTTT.

The sample holds a few counts of this clonotype. The CDR3 loop reads CSARPIKTSGGGEQYF. The CDR3, as DNA: TGCAGTGCTAGGCCCATTAAGACTAGCGGGGGGGGCGAGCAGTACTTC. This chain uses TRBV20-1 with TRBJ2-7; 14 positions match TRBD2. This CDR3 comprises 16 residues. The trim removed 3 bases at V and 6 bases at J, leaving 10 bases unmatched. The germline CDR1 and CDR2 sequences are DFQATT and SNEGSKA (reference sequence).

This chain uses TRBV5-5 with TRBJ1-4, with a weak D call TRBD1 (5 bases). The germline V and J ends were trimmed by 6 bases and 0 bases, with 12 bases remaining between them. CDR3 length: 15 amino acids. Looked up from germline, CDR1 is SGHKS and CDR2 is YYEKEE (reference sequence). The CDR3 DNA reads as TGTGCCAGCAATCGGGGGAGTCCAACTAATGAAAAACTGTTTTTT. Its translation: CASNRGSPTNEKLFF. Together with reference TRBV5-5 and TRBJ1-4, the CDR3 gives the full variable domain: DAGVTQSPTHLIKTRGQQVTLRCSPISGHKSVSWYQQVLGQGPQFIFQYYEKEERGRGNFPDRFSARQFPNYSSELNVNALLLGDSALYLCASNRGSPTNEKLFFGSGTQLSVL.

This clonotype was observed at least ten times. The rearrangement uses TRBV12-3 or TRBV12-4 and TRBJ1-1, with D unclear. There are 11 residues in the CDR3. The V end lost 2 bases, the J end lost 4 bases, and 2 bases lay between the germline ends. Here the CDR3 reads CASSLRTEAFF. The CDR3, as DNA: TGTGCCAGCAGTTTACGCACTGAAGCTTTCTTT.

This clonotype was recorded many times. This rearrangement joins TRBV4-1 to TRBJ2-3, with D possibly matching TRBD2 (5 bases). There are 13 residues in the CDR3. Trimming removed 0 bases at V and 14 bases at J, with 15 bases between. Germline assignment: CDR1 MGHRA and CDR2 YSYEKL. CDR3 nucleotides: TGCGCCAGCAGCCAAGATAGGCGGGCCAGCATGTATTTT. Protein: CASSQDRRASMYF.